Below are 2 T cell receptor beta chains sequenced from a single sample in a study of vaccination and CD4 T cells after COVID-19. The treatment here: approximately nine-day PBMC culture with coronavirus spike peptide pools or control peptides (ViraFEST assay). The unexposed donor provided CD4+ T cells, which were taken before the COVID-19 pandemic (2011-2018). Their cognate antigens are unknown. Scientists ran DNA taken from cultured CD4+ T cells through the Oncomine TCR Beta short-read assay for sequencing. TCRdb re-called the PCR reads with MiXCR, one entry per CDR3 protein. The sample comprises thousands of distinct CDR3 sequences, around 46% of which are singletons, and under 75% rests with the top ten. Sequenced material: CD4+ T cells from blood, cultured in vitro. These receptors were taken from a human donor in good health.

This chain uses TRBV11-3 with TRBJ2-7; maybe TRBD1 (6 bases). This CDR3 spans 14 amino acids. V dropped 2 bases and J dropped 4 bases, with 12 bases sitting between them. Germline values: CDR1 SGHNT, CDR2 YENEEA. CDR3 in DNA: TGTGCCAGCAGCTTAAAGGACAGACCTTACGAGCAGTACTTC. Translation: CASSLKDRPYEQYF. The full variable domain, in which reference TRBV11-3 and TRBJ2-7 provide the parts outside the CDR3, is EAGVVQSPRYKIIEKKQPVAFWCNPISGHNTLYWYLQNLGQGPELLIRYENEEAVDDSQLPKDRFSAERLKGVDSTLKIQPAELGDSAVYLCASSLKDRPYEQYFGPGTRLTVT.

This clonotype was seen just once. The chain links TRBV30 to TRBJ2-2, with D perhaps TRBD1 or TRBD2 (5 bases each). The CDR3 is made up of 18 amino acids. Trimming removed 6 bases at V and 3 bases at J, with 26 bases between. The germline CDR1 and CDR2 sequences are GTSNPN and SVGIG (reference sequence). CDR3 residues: CACLPLTAGQEDTGELFF. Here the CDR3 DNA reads TGTGCCTGCCTGCCCCTTACTGCAGGGCAGGAGGACACCGGGGAGCTGTTTTTT.